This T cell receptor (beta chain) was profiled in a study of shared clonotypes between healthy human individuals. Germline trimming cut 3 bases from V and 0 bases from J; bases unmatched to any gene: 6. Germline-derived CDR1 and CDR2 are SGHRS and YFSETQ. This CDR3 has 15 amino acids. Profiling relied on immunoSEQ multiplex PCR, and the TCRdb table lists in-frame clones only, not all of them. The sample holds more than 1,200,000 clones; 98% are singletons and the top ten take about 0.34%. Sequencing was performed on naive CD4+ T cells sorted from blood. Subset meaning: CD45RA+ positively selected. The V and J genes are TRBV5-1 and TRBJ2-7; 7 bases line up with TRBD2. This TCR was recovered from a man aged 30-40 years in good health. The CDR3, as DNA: TGCGCCAGCAGCTGGTTGGGGGGGAGCTCCTACGAGCAGTACTTC. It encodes CASSWLGGSSYEQYF.